This T cell receptor beta chain stems from a study of PD-1 blockade in classical Hodgkin lymphoma. Relapses following autologous stem cell transplantation were seen in all patients, with brentuximab vedotin exposure varying. Assay: immunoSEQ multiplex PCR; the TCRdb copy retains only in-frame clones and omits some. This table holds thousands of clones, more than 50% found once. Trimming removed 0 bases from V and 0 bases from J, with 12 bases in between. Germline V gene lookup returns CDR1 ENHRY and CDR2 SYGVKD. This CDR3 spans 17 amino acids. The sequence derives from a human donor with classical Hodgkin lymphoma. The sample was peripheral blood mononuclear cells (PBMCs), taken at baseline. The rearrangement uses TRBV10-3 and TRBJ1-3; D unresolved. CDR3 DNA sequence: TGTGCCATCAGTGAGTCTGGTCAGGCGAACTCTGGAAACACCATATATTTT. Translated: CAISESGQANSGNTIYF.